One and the same sample provided the 12 T cell receptor beta chains below, sequenced in a study of T cells in localized non-small cell lung cancer. Assay: immunoSEQ multiplex PCR; the TCRdb copy retains only in-frame clones and omits some. The sample holds about 23,000 clones, roughly 91% seen once. The specimen was peripheral blood, collected before any cancer treatment. The receptors here all came from a male donor older than 55 with stage I lung adenocarcinoma.

The chain employs TRBV30 and TRBJ1-5; 10 positions agree with TRBD1. The CDR3 runs to 15 residues. J lost 1 base, V lost 0 bases, and 0 bases had no gene match. In germline, CDR1 is GTSNPN, CDR2 SVGIG (reference sequence). The CDR3 DNA reads TGTGCCTGGAGTGTGGACAGGGGGAGCAATCAGCCCCAGCATTTT. Encoded protein: CAWSVDRGSNQPQHF.

This rearrangement joins TRBV30 to TRBJ1-6; D might be TRBD1 (6 bases). Between the trimmed V and J ends, which lost 3 bases and 3 bases, there was a span of 9 bases. CDR3 length: 14 amino acids. Germline CDR1 reads GTSNPN; CDR2 reads SVGIG (reference sequence). This CDR3 reads CAWRQGFYNSPLHF. For the CDR3, the DNA is TGTGCCTGGAGGCAGGGGTTCTATAATTCACCCCTCCACTTT.

This chain uses TRBV5-1 with TRBJ1-2; perhaps TRBD1 as D (5 bases). The CDR3 is 14 residues long. V lost 5 bases and J 8 bases, leaving 19 bases between the germline ends. The germline gives CDR1 SGHRS, CDR2 YFSETQ. Here the CDR3 DNA reads TGCGCCAGCAGTCGGGACGGAATTTCGGGCGGCTACACCTTC. This codes for CASSRDGISGGYTF. Looking up the rest from reference TRBV5-1 and TRBJ1-2 gives the full variable domain: KAGVTQTPRYLIKTRGQQVTLSCSPISGHRSVSWYQQTPGQGLQFLFEYFSETQRNKGNFPGRFSGRQFSNSRSEMNVSTLELGDSALYLCASSRDGISGGYTFGSGTRLTVV.

This chain joins TRBV6-5 and TRBJ1-1; D call uncertain. From germline, CDR1 is MNHEY and CDR2 SVGAGI. CDR3 length equals 13 residues. Trimming stripped 5 bases from V and 3 bases from J, with 10 bases between. CDR3 region: CASSLNAYTEAFF. The CDR3 bases are TGTGCCAGCAGTCTAAACGCATACACTGAAGCTTTCTTT.

V and J are TRBV27 and TRBJ2-2, with TRBD2 matching over 11 bases. J gave up 1 base and V 8 bases, and 6 bases lay outside the gene matches. This CDR3 region has 16 residues. Germline CDR1 and CDR2: MNHEY and SMNVEV (reference sequence). As DNA, the CDR3 is TGTGCCAGCGGAGAACTAGCGGGAGTGAACACCGGGGAGCTGTTTTTT. Amino acid sequence: CASGELAGVNTGELFF.

The chain employs TRBV28 and TRBJ2-1, with TRBD1 matching 9 bases. Germline V CDR1 and CDR2: MDHEN, SYDVKM. The CDR3 loop spans 15 amino acids. V was pared by 7 bases and J by 5 bases, with 9 bases of the junction left unmatched. The CDR3: CASILGGQGHNEQFF. In DNA, the CDR3 is TGTGCCAGCATCCTAGGGGGACAGGGACACAATGAGCAGTTCTTC.

The chain joins TRBV28 to TRBJ1-5; 8 bases are shared with TRBD1. Germline-derived CDR1 and CDR2 are MDHEN and SYDVKM. Losses at the gene ends were 5 bases for V and 6 bases for J; bases not matched to a gene: 9. The length of the CDR3 is 15 residues. The CDR3 here is CASSPQDRAPQPQHF. CDR3 bases: TGTGCCAGCAGTCCCCAGGACAGGGCTCCTCAGCCCCAGCATTTT.

The chain employs TRBV11-3 and TRBJ2-6; perhaps TRBD2 as D (6 bases). Germline V gene lookup returns CDR1 SGHNT and CDR2 YENEEA. The CDR3 sequence is 16 residues long. Trimming removed 5 bases from V and 0 bases from J, with 11 bases in between. This CDR3 is CASSLGLNSGANVLTF. Written as DNA, the CDR3 is TGTGCCAGCAGCCTGGGACTCAACTCTGGGGCCAACGTCCTGACTTTC.

A remark on this clone: The junction shows a germline mismatch at one end, possibly a read error. The J gene is TRBJ2-7, the V gene TRBV10-1, with 11 bases aligning to TRBD2. This CDR3 comprises 11 residues. Germline V gene data show CDR1 as WNHNN and CDR2 as SYGVQD (reference sequence). CDR3 bases: TGCGCCAGGGGGGGGAGGGGACTAGCGGTCTTC. Translated: CARGGRGLAVF.

The genes are TRBV6-1 and TRBJ1-4; no definite D call. Germline CDR1 is MNHNS and CDR2 is SASEGT. There are 15 residues in the CDR3. Between the trimmed V and J ends, which lost 1 base and 4 bases, there was a span of 10 bases. The CDR3 DNA follows: TGTGCCAGCAGTGAAGGACGGATTGTTAATGAAAAACTGTTTTTT. This translates into CASSEGRIVNEKLFF.

The rearrangement uses TRBV30 and TRBJ1-4; unclear D gene. There are 13 residues in the CDR3. V dropped 2 bases and J dropped 5 bases, with 9 bases sitting between them. From germline, CDR1 is GTSNPN and CDR2 SVGIG (reference sequence). The CDR3 nucleotides are TGTGCCTGGAGTACCCGAGACAATGAAAAACTGTTTTTT. Translation gives CAWSTRDNEKLFF.

This sequence joins TRBV7-2 and TRBJ1-3, with D perhaps TRBD1 (5 bases). Deletions cut 5 bases from V and 0 bases from J, with 11 bases between. This CDR3 is built from 15 residues. Germline values: CDR1 SGHTA, CDR2 FQGNSA. The CDR3, as DNA: TGTGCCAGCAGCCCCCAGGGTACCTCTGGAAACACCATATATTTT. Translation: CASSPQGTSGNTIYF.